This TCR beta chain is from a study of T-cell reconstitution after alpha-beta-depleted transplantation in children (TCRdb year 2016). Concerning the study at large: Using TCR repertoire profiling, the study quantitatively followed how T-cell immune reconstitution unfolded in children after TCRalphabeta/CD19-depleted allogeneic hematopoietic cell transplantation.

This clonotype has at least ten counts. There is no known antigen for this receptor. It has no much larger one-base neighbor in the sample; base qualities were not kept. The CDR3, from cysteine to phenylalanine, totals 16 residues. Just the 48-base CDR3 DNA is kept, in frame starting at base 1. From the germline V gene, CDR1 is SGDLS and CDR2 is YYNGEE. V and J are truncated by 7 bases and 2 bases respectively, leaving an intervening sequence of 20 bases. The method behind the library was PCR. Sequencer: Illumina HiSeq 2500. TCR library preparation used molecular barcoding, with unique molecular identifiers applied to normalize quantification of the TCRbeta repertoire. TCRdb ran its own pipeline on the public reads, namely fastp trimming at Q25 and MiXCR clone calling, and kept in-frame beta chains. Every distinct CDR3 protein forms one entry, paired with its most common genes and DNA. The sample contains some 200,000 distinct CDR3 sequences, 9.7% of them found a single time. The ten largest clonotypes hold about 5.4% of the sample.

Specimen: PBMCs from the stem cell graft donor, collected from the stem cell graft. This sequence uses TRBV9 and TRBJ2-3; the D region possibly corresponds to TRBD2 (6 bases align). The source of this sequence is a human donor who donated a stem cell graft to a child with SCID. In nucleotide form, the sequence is TGTGCCAGCGCCCCCCGTACGGGGGTCTACACAGATACGCAGTATTTT. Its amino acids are CASAPRTGVYTDTQYF.